This TCR beta chain was identified in a study of blood T cell repertoires in COVID-19. Background on the study: COVID-19 samples from acute and convalescent phases originated in the United States, Italy and Spain. T cells, B-cell-depleted T cells, or PBMCs supplied cDNA or gDNA.

V dropped 3 bases and J dropped 0 bases, with 9 bases sitting between them. The CDR3 is made up of 14 amino acids. Germline V gene data show CDR1 as SNHLY and CDR2 as FYNNEI. Original analysis: Estimation of nucleated cell counts relied on the amplification of reference gene primers. Assay used: immunoSEQ multiplex PCR; TCRdb lists only in-frame clones, some missing. The DNA gave D and trimming, while V, J and clone size come from that table. The data hold a few hundred thousand clones, with about 90% observed a single time. Recruited during active infection, patients (from Seattle) were subsequently followed longitudinally.

The rearrangement uses TRBV2 and TRBJ2-7; D is undetermined. What was sequenced was peripheral blood. This receptor was identified in a woman aged 25 to 45 with COVID-19, enrolled during active disease. The DNA for the CDR3 is TGTGCCAGCAGTGATTTTGACAACTCCTACGAGCAGTACTTC. Its translation: CASSDFDNSYEQYF.